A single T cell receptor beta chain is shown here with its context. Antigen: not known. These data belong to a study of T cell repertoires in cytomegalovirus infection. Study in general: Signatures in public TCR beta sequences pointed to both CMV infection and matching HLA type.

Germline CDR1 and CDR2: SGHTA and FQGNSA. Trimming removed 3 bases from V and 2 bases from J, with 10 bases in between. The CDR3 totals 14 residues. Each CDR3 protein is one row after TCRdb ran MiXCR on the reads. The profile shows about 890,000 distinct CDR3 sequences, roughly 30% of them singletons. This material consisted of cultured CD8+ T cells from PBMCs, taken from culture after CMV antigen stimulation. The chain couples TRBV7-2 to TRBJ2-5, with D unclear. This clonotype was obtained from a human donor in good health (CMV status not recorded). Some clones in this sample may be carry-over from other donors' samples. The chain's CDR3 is CASSFTGPQETQYF. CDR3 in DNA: TGTGCCAGCAGCTTTACGGGCCCTCAAGAGACCCAGTACTTC.